This is a list of T cell receptor beta chains from one sample in a study of cytomegalovirus exposure and HLA in healthy donors. Profiling relied on immunoSEQ multiplex PCR, and the TCRdb table lists in-frame clones only, not all of them. The data contain about 120,000 clones, around 77% of them singletons. Source material: PBMCs. The receptors derive from a man aged 18-30 years in good health and CMV-seropositive. Each CDR3 is given with its conserved first and last residue. A D gene is named only where the DNA matches it firmly. Not every row has a clone size; where given, it reads once, few, many or a size class.

D | J | V | size | CDR3 | DNA
TRBD2 | TRBJ2-2 | TRBV5-1 | - | CASSLDSGTTNTGELFF | TGCGCCAGCAGCTTGGATAGCGGGACCACGAACACCGGGGAGCTGTTTTTT
TRBD1 | TRBJ2-7 | TRBV5-1 | few | CASSLGTGGWEQYF | TGCGCCAGCAGCCTAGGGACAGGGGGCTGGGAGCAGTACTTC
- | TRBJ1-1 | TRBV10-2 | - | CASAQGHVNTEAFF | TGCGCCAGCGCCCAGGGACATGTGAACACTGAAGCTTTCTTT
- | TRBJ2-1 | TRBV9 | once | CASSASSGGEEFF | TGTGCCAGCAGCGCCTCCTCGGGCGGGGAGGAGTTCTTC
TRBD1 | TRBJ1-5 | TRBV27 | few | CASSSYHWTGSGDQPQHF | TGTGCCAGCAGTTCGTACCATTGGACAGGATCCGGGGATCAGCCCCAGCATTTT
- | TRBJ2-7 | TRBV9 | - | CASSPQGRARDEQYF | TGTGCCAGCAGTCCTCAGGGGAGGGCCCGGGACGAGCAGTACTTC
- | TRBJ2-6 | TRBV7-8 | once | CASSTSGANVLTF | TGTGCCAGCAGCACATCTGGGGCCAACGTCCTGACTTTC
TRBD2 | TRBJ2-2 | TRBV7-7 | few | CASSLSPGGPGGELFF | TGTGCTAGCAGCTTAAGCCCGGGGGGGCCTGGCGGGGAGCTGTTTTTT
TRBD1 | TRBJ1-2 | TRBV10-3 | - | CATFTGGIFYGYTF | TGTGCCACATTCACAGGGGGCATTTTCTATGGCTACACCTTC
- | TRBJ1-2 | TRBV6-4 | few | CASLLRPGRESYGYTF | TGTGCCAGCCTACTCCGCCCGGGCAGGGAATCCTATGGCTACACCTTC
- | TRBJ2-7 | TRBV5-6 | - | CASSSFEQYF | TGTGCCAGCAGCTCCTTCGAGCAGTACTTC
- | TRBJ2-7 | TRBV27 | - | CASSLLRQGVAYEQYF | TGTGCCAGCAGTTTATTGCGTCAAGGGGTGGCCTACGAGCAGTACTTC
- | TRBJ2-7 | TRBV5-1 | - | CASSLARSEQYF | TGCGCCAGCAGCTTGGCTAGATCCGAGCAGTACTTC
TRBD2 | TRBJ2-1 | TRBV12-5 | - | CASGLVGGSPDNEQFF | TGTGCTAGTGGTTTGGTGGGGGGGAGCCCTGACAATGAGCAGTTCTTC
- | TRBJ2-7 | TRBV20-1 | - | CSARVGESRYF | TGCAGTGCTAGAGTCGGGGAGAGTCGGTACTTC
- | TRBJ2-1 | TRBV10-1 | - | CASSELGAPNEQFF | TGCGCCAGCAGTGAGTTAGGGGCCCCGAATGAGCAGTTCTTC
TRBD1 | TRBJ1-2 | TRBV11-2 | - | CASSFALDRAGYGYTF | TGTGCCAGCAGCTTTGCCCTCGACAGGGCGGGCTATGGCTACACCTTC
- | TRBJ1-4 | TRBV5-1 | - | CASSLAARGGEKLFF | TGCGCCAGCAGCTTGGCCGCCAGGGGAGGGGAAAAACTGTTTTTT
- | TRBJ2-3 | TRBV5-1 | - | CASSPNGYTDTQYF | TGCGCCAGCAGCCCAAACGGGTACACAGATACGCAGTATTTT
- | TRBJ2-1 | TRBV12-5 | - | CASGLLKLESQSSYNEQFF | TGTGCTAGTGGTTTGCTAAAGCTTGAGTCTCAAAGCTCCTACAATGAGCAGTTCTTC
- | TRBJ2-7 | TRBV7-2 | - | CASSPRDRIIYEQYF | TGTGCCAGCAGCCCCAGAGACAGGATAATCTACGAGCAGTACTTC
- | TRBJ2-1 | TRBV11-3 | - | CASSATNYNEQFF | TGTGCCAGCAGTGCTACTAACTACAATGAGCAGTTCTTC
TRBD1 | TRBJ1-1 | TRBV19 | - | CASQDRVSTEAFF | TGTGCCAGCCAGGACAGGGTAAGCACTGAAGCTTTCTTT
- | TRBJ1-2 | TRBV27 | - | CASSPTGLVGGYTF | TGTGCCAGCAGTCCAACAGGGTTGGTTGGTGGCTACACCTTC
TRBD2 | TRBJ2-3 | TRBV7-6 | - | CASSTPASGSQDTQYF | TGTGCCAGCAGCACCCCGGCTAGCGGGTCTCAAGATACGCAGTATTTT
TRBD1 | TRBJ1-2 | TRBV5-4 | - | CASSLQGAQNYGYTF | TGTGCCAGCAGTTTACAGGGGGCGCAAAACTATGGCTACACCTTC